The rows below give T cell receptor beta chains drawn from one sample of a study of cytomegalovirus exposure and HLA in healthy donors. Here immunoSEQ multiplex PCR was the method, and the copy in TCRdb shows in-frame clones only, minus some. The profile shows roughly 130,000 clones, 75% to 85% of them singletons. Sequenced input: PBMCs. The receptors derive from a woman aged 40 to 55 in good health and CMV-seronegative. CDR3s include the opening cysteine and the closing phenylalanine or tryptophan. The D gene is left open where the match is weak. The size of a clone is reported for some rows only, either as once, few or many, or as a class for expanded clones.

d_gene	abundance	j_gene	v_gene	CDR3aa	CDR3nt
-	-	TRBJ2-7	TRBV7-9	CASSVPQRGDYEQYF	TGTGCCAGCAGCGTTCCCCAAAGGGGTGACTACGAGCAGTACTTC
-	-	TRBJ1-2	TRBV14	CASSQGQAGYGYTF	TGTGCCAGCAGCCAAGGCCAGGCCGGCTATGGCTACACCTTC
-	few	TRBJ1-1	TRBV6-5	CASSEIPEGTEAFF	TGTGCCAGCAGTGAAATCCCTGAGGGCACTGAAGCTTTCTTT
TRBD1	-	TRBJ2-1	TRBV5-1	CASSLEPRQGDEQFF	TGCGCCAGCAGCTTGGAACCCCGACAGGGGGATGAGCAGTTCTTC
TRBD2	-	TRBJ2-1	TRBV7-8	CARSPGLAGAYNEQFF	TGTGCCCGCAGTCCAGGACTAGCGGGGGCTTACAATGAGCAGTTCTTC
TRBD1	-	TRBJ1-2	TRBV6-5	CASSYPTGTGPSGYTF	TGTGCCAGCAGTTACCCGACTGGGACAGGGCCTTCTGGCTACACCTTC
TRBD1	few	TRBJ2-5	TRBV6-6	CASSHPGGKETQYF	TGTGCCAGCAGTCACCCAGGGGGCAAAGAGACCCAGTACTTC
TRBD1	-	TRBJ1-1	TRBV6-6	CASSYSRQGEAFF	TGTGCCAGCAGTTACTCGAGACAGGGAGAAGCTTTCTTT
TRBD2	-	TRBJ2-3	TRBV7-2	CASSPRLADDTQYF	TGTGCCAGCAGCCCACGACTAGCCGATGATACGCAGTATTTT
TRBD2	-	TRBJ2-1	TRBV11-2	CASTMGTSGLNEQFF	TGTGCCAGCACCATGGGGACTAGCGGCCTCAATGAGCAGTTCTTC
-	-	TRBJ2-1	TRBV6-5	CASSYSTGAYNEQFF	TGTGCCAGCAGTTACTCCACAGGAGCCTACAATGAGCAGTTCTTC
TRBD1	-	TRBJ1-2	TRBV29-1	CSVGGTGGNYGYTF	TGCAGCGTTGGGGGGACAGGGGGGAACTATGGCTACACCTTC
TRBD1	-	TRBJ1-1	TRBV6-6	CASSYSTGVTEAFF	TGTGCCAGCAGTTACTCGACAGGGGTGACTGAAGCTTTCTTT
TRBD2	-	TRBJ2-1	TRBV7-3	CASSFDLAGYNEQFF	TGTGCCAGCAGCTTTGATCTAGCGGGTTACAATGAGCAGTTCTTC
-	-	TRBJ2-7	TRBV9	CASSVAPGGGPYEQYF	TGTGCCAGCAGCGTAGCGCCCGGCGGCGGTCCCTACGAGCAGTACTTC
TRBD1	-	TRBJ1-1	TRBV2	CASDSSLKGGINTEAFF	TGTGCCAGCGACAGTTCCTTAAAAGGGGGCATCAACACTGAAGCTTTCTTT
-	-	TRBJ2-3	TRBV15	CATSRDKGTGQDTQYF	TGTGCCACCAGCAGAGACAAGGGGACGGGACAAGATACGCAGTATTTT
-	-	TRBJ2-2	TRBV7-2	CASSLGSGHDTGELFF	TGTGCCAGCAGCTTAGGATCGGGACACGACACCGGGGAGCTGTTTTTT
TRBD1	-	TRBJ1-6	TRBV15	CATSRSTGADSPLHF	TGTGCCACCAGCAGATCTACAGGGGCAGATTCACCCCTCCACTTT
-	-	TRBJ2-7	TRBV13	CASSLSPRASRGEQYF	TGTGCCAGCAGCTTAAGTCCCCGGGCTAGCCGGGGCGAGCAGTACTTC
TRBD1	once	TRBJ2-2	TRBV4-1	CASSQEWDRGSGELFF	TGCGCCAGCAGCCAAGAGTGGGACAGGGGGTCCGGGGAGCTGTTTTTT
-	-	TRBJ1-5	TRBV27	CASSLQSNQPQHF	TGTGCCAGCAGTTTACAGAGCAATCAGCCCCAGCATTTT
-	-	TRBJ1-1	TRBV6-5	CTTTSDPNTEAFF	TGCACTACAACTTCCGATCCGAACACTGAAGCTTTCTTT
TRBD1	-	TRBJ2-1	TRBV6-5	CASSPGQGLDEQFF	TGTGCCAGCAGTCCAGGACAGGGGTTGGATGAGCAGTTCTTC
-	once	TRBJ2-5	TRBV5-6	CASSLWGLPQETQYF	TGTGCCAGCAGCTTGTGGGGGCTCCCACAAGAGACCCAGTACTTC
TRBD1	-	TRBJ1-1	TRBV4-1	CASSHPTGEVTEAFF	TGCGCCAGCAGCCATCCCACAGGGGAGGTCACTGAAGCTTTCTTT
TRBD2	-	TRBJ2-5	TRBV7-6	CASRAGTNEETQYF	TGTGCCAGCAGAGCCGGGACTAACGAAGAGACCCAGTACTTC
-	-	TRBJ1-1	TRBV28	CASSRGGTEAFF	TGTGCCAGCAGTAGGGGTGGCACTGAAGCTTTCTTT
-	few	TRBJ1-1	TRBV9	CASSVDGGTEAFF	TGTGCCAGCAGCGTAGACGGGGGGACTGAAGCTTTCTTT
-	few	TRBJ2-2	TRBV10-3	CASGRGTGDTGELFF	TGTGCCAGCGGGAGGGGGACAGGGGACACCGGGGAGCTGTTTTTT
TRBD1	-	TRBJ2-3	TRBV5-1	CASSSDRGKDTQYF	TGCGCCAGCAGCTCGGACAGGGGGAAAGATACGCAGTATTTT
-	-	TRBJ1-1	TRBV29-1	CSVESVKNTEAFF	TGCAGCGTTGAGTCGGTTAAGAACACTGAAGCTTTCTTT
-	-	TRBJ2-2	TRBV7-2	CASSLRLSSTGELFF	TGTGCCAGCAGCTTGCGCCTTTCTTCCACCGGGGAGCTGTTTTTT
TRBD1	-	TRBJ2-5	TRBV2	CASKKAGTGTETQYF	TGTGCCAGCAAAAAAGCCGGGACAGGGACAGAGACCCAGTACTTC
-	-	TRBJ1-3	TRBV10-3	CAISDQFSGNTIYF	TGTGCCATCAGTGACCAGTTCTCTGGAAACACCATATATTTT
-	few	TRBJ1-1	TRBV5-1	CASSSAAGLNTEAFF	TGCGCCAGCAGCTCCGCGGCGGGGTTGAACACTGAAGCTTTCTTT
-	-	TRBJ1-1	TRBV19	CASSNRDGGAFF	TGTGCCAGTAGTAACAGGGACGGCGGGGCTTTCTTT
TRBD1	-	TRBJ1-2	TRBV7-6	CASSPGQGFSYGYTF	TGTGCCAGCAGTCCGGGACAGGGGTTTAGCTATGGCTACACCTTC
TRBD1	-	TRBJ2-7	TRBV7-3	CASSGRWEDRAYEQYF	TGTGCCAGCAGCGGCAGATGGGAGGACAGGGCCTACGAGCAGTACTTC
TRBD2	-	TRBJ2-1	TRBV15	CATSVGLAGAYNEQFF	TGTGCCACCAGCGTGGGACTAGCGGGGGCCTACAATGAGCAGTTCTTC
TRBD1	-	TRBJ2-5	TRBV5-1	CASSQGAGETQYF	TGCGCCAGCAGTCAGGGGGCTGGTGAGACCCAGTACTTC
-	-	TRBJ1-2	TRBV7-2	CASSPSGHRKDGYTF	TGTGCCAGCAGCCCATCGGGACACCGGAAGGATGGCTACACCTTC
-	-	TRBJ1-1	TRBV28	CASSGPRSIPEAFF	TGTGCCAGCTCTGGCCCCCGGAGTATTCCGGAAGCTTTCTTT
-	-	TRBJ1-4	TRBV6-5	CASREGGNEKLFF	TGTGCCAGCAGAGAGGGGGGGAATGAAAAACTGTTTTTT
TRBD1	-	TRBJ2-2	TRBV7-2	CASSLGQGGTGELFF	TGTGCCAGCAGCTTGGGACAGGGAGGAACCGGGGAGCTGTTTTTT
-	few	TRBJ2-5	TRBV20-1	CSAGGPGTQYF	TGCAGTGCTGGAGGGCCTGGGACCCAGTACTTC